Many counts were recorded for the clone carrying this T cell receptor beta chain. The CDR3 extends over 15 amino acids. CDR1 and CDR2 (germline): SGHAT, FQNNGV. Germline trimming cut 5 bases from V and 5 bases from J; bases unmatched to any gene: 10. The data are from a study of spatial heterogeneity in lung cancer. Time point: sample taken at primary tumor resection. A unique molecular identifier was attached to every TCR cDNA molecule. MiXCR, applied by TCRdb to the 5' RACE reads, yields one record per CDR3 protein. The sample has tens of thousands of distinct CDR3 sequences, roughly 4.9% seen once. The chain couples TRBV11-2 to TRBJ2-7; 9 nucleotides align to TRBD1. The source is a female donor with early-stage non-small cell lung cancer. The material was PBMCs, obtained at surgery. CDR3 protein: CASSLRWTGENEQYF. The CDR3 region has the DNA TGTGCCAGCAGCCTAAGATGGACAGGGGAGAACGAGCAGTACTTC.